The rows below give T cell receptor beta chains drawn from one sample of a study of T cells after yellow fever vaccination. TCRdb called the 5' RACE reads again in MiXCR, with one record for every CDR3 protein. This table holds about 260,000 distinct CDR3 sequences, roughly 3.5% found once. The specimen comprised PBMCs, sampled 15 days after the yellow fever booster vaccination. The receptors stem from a man between 18 and 29 years old who received the YFV17D yellow fever vaccine. The CDR3 runs from the conserved cysteine through the conserved F or W. D genes are given only for firm matches. Clone size is shown for a subset of rows, as once, few, many or a class of expanded clone.

j_gene: TRBJ2-1
d_gene: TRBD2
v_gene: TRBV7-2
abundance: many
len: 13
CDR3nt: TGTGCCAGCAGCTTAGTAGTCGCAGCGGGGGTGGTCTTC
CDR3aa: CASSLVVAAGVVF

j_gene: TRBJ1-5
d_gene: TRBD1
v_gene: TRBV29-1
abundance: many
len: 14
CDR3nt: TGCAGCGTTGTGACAGGGTCAATGGATCAGCCCCAGCATTTT
CDR3aa: CSVVTGSMDQPQHF

j_gene: TRBJ1-4
d_gene: -
v_gene: TRBV5-1
abundance: many
len: 14
CDR3nt: TGCGCCAGCAGCTTGCTGGGGCCGAGTGAAAAACTGTTTTTT
CDR3aa: CASSLLGPSEKLFF

j_gene: TRBJ2-2
d_gene: -
v_gene: TRBV4-2
abundance: many
len: 16
CDR3nt: TGTGCCAGCAGCCAACCAGGGATAAGCGTTACCGGGGAGCTGTTTTTT
CDR3aa: CASSQPGISVTGELFF

j_gene: TRBJ2-3
d_gene: TRBD1
v_gene: TRBV11-2
abundance: many
len: 18
CDR3nt: TGTGCCAGCAGCTTATATCTTGGTGGGACAGGGGCCCCAGATACGCAGTATTTT
CDR3aa: CASSLYLGGTGAPDTQYF

j_gene: TRBJ1-3
d_gene: -
v_gene: TRBV6-6
abundance: -
len: 16
CDR3nt: TGTGCCAGCAGACACACGGGTCTACGACGAGAAGGCACCATATATTTT
CDR3aa: CASRHTGLRREGTIYF

j_gene: TRBJ1-1
d_gene: -
v_gene: TRBV20-1
abundance: many
len: 12
CDR3nt: TGCAGTGCCCGGGGCCCTGGGACTGAAGCTTTCTTT
CDR3aa: CSARGPGTEAFF

j_gene: TRBJ2-1
d_gene: TRBD2
v_gene: TRBV9
abundance: many
len: 14
CDR3nt: TGTGCCAGCAGCGTAACGGGGGGGTTGAATGAGCAGTTCTTC
CDR3aa: CASSVTGGLNEQFF

j_gene: TRBJ1-6
d_gene: -
v_gene: TRBV5-1
abundance: many
len: 14
CDR3nt: TGCGCCAGCAGCTTGGACGGAGGGAATTCACCCCTCCACTTT
CDR3aa: CASSLDGGNSPLHF

j_gene: TRBJ1-1
d_gene: -
v_gene: TRBV5-4
abundance: many
len: 14
CDR3nt: TGTGCCAGCAGCTTGCCAGGGGAGAACACTGAAGCTTTCTTT
CDR3aa: CASSLPGENTEAFF

j_gene: TRBJ1-2
d_gene: -
v_gene: TRBV7-3
abundance: -
len: 15
CDR3nt: TGTGCCAGCAGCCCCTCCAAGGCTGCTAACTATGGCTACACCTTC
CDR3aa: CASSPSKAANYGYTF

j_gene: TRBJ2-3
d_gene: -
v_gene: TRBV2
abundance: -
len: 15
CDR3nt: TGTGCCAGCAGTGAAGCATGGGGGGGCACAGATACGCAGTATTTT
CDR3aa: CASSEAWGGTDTQYF

j_gene: TRBJ2-5
d_gene: -
v_gene: TRBV7-9
abundance: many
len: 15
CDR3nt: TGTGCCAGCAGCTTCTGGGGCCTAGCTCAAGAGACCCAGTACTTC
CDR3aa: CASSFWGLAQETQYF

j_gene: TRBJ2-2
d_gene: -
v_gene: TRBV7-2
abundance: many
len: 15
CDR3nt: TGTGCCAGCAGCCGACCGGCGGGGAACACCGGGGAGCTGTTTTTT
CDR3aa: CASSRPAGNTGELFF

j_gene: TRBJ2-2
d_gene: TRBD1
v_gene: TRBV27
abundance: many
len: 14
CDR3nt: TGTGCCAGCAGTAAAAACAGGGGCACCGGGGAGCTGTTTTTT
CDR3aa: CASSKNRGTGELFF

j_gene: TRBJ1-1
d_gene: -
v_gene: TRBV4-3
abundance: -
len: 17
CDR3nt: TGCGCCAGCAGCCAAGACCTATTTGGGGCCTCAGGGACTGAAGCTTTCTTT
CDR3aa: CASSQDLFGASGTEAFF